These T cell receptor beta chains were read from a single sample in a study of early T cells in non-severe SARS-CoV-2 infection. TCRdb itself ran the 5' RACE reads through MiXCR, one entry per CDR3 protein. The sample yields fewer than 40,000 distinct CDR3 sequences, 6.6% seen once. Sequenced: whole blood. These receptors came from an adult who was a healthcare worker with PCR-confirmed SARS-CoV-2 infection or an uninfected control (not recorded which). Each CDR3 is given with its conserved first and last residue. D genes are given only for firm matches. A row's size may be missing; if present it is once, few, many or a size class.

>TRBD1|TRBV11-1|.|TRBJ2-7
CASSRDRPGEQYF
TGTGCCAGCAGCCGGGACAGGCCCGGCGAGCAGTACTTC
>.|TRBV5-1|many|TRBJ2-7
CASSRLDRRGYEQYF
TGCGCCAGCAGTAGACTTGACCGGCGGGGCTACGAGCAGTACTTC
>.|TRBV10-3|many|TRBJ1-5
CAISGSDRNNQPQHF
TGTGCCATCAGTGGCTCAGACAGGAACAATCAGCCCCAGCATTTT
>.|TRBV28|many|TRBJ2-5
CASTGRETQYF
TGTGCCAGCACCGGGCGGGAGACCCAGTACTTC
>.|TRBV19|.|TRBJ2-3
CASSSLSDVRDTQYF
TGTGCCAGTAGTAGCCTCAGCGACGTCAGGGATACGCAGTATTTT
>.|TRBV18|many|TRBJ2-1
CASSLGLTSSYNEQFF
TGTGCCAGCTCTCTAGGACTGACCAGCTCCTACAATGAGCAGTTCTTC
>TRBD1|TRBV4-3|many|TRBJ1-2
CASSPGDRGNYGYTF
TGCGCCAGCAGCCCGGGGGACAGGGGCAACTATGGCTACACCTTC
>TRBD1|TRBV6-5|many|TRBJ1-2
CASSPLAGGIYGYTF
TGTGCCAGCAGTCCTCTAGCAGGGGGGATTTATGGCTACACCTTC
>.|TRBV4-1|medium-sized|TRBJ1-5
CASSQGQAHQPQHF
TGCGCCAGCAGCCAAGGACAGGCCCATCAGCCCCAGCATTTT
>TRBD2|TRBV11-2|many|TRBJ2-3
CASSLTSGIADTQYF
TGTGCCAGCAGCTTAACTAGCGGGATCGCAGATACGCAGTATTTT
>TRBD2|TRBV6-2/TRBV6-3|few|TRBJ2-3
CASSKAGVDTQYF
TGTGCCAGCAGTAAAGCGGGAGTGGATACGCAGTATTTT
>.|TRBV11-2|few|TRBJ2-7
CASSRDSLSYEQYF
TGTGCCAGCAGTCGGGACTCCCTCTCCTACGAGCAGTACTTC
>TRBD2|TRBV12-3/TRBV12-4|.|TRBJ2-1
CASREGLAVSYNEQFF
TGTGCCAGCAGAGAAGGACTAGCGGTGAGTTACAATGAGCAGTTCTTC
>.|TRBV19|few|TRBJ2-3
CASRPQGDTQYF
TGTGCCAGCAGGCCCCAGGGGGATACGCAGTATTTT
>.|TRBV5-1|many|TRBJ2-5
CASSLAGVWGQETQYF
TGCGCCAGCAGCTTGGCCGGTGTCTGGGGGCAAGAGACCCAGTACTTC
>TRBD2|TRBV29-1|.|TRBJ2-1
CSVDRLAEYNEQFF
TGCAGCGTTGATCGCCTAGCGGAGTACAATGAGCAGTTCTTC
>TRBD2|TRBV20-1|.|TRBJ2-1
CSARVPGGTNNEQFF
TGCAGTGCTAGGGTGCCGGGAGGGACAAACAATGAGCAGTTCTTC
>TRBD1|TRBV7-9|many|TRBJ2-7
CASSHSGTGGDEQYF
TGTGCCAGCAGCCATTCCGGGACAGGGGGTGACGAGCAGTACTTC
>.|TRBV28|many|TRBJ1-5
CASSSGIGNQPQHF
TGTGCCAGCAGTTCGGGGATCGGCAATCAGCCCCAGCATTTT
>.|TRBV29-1|.|TRBJ2-2
CSVVPGNTGELFF
TGCAGCGTTGTTCCAGGGAACACCGGGGAGCTGTTTTTT
>.|TRBV4-1|many|TRBJ2-1
CASSQGGTSGYEQFF
TGCGCCAGCAGCCAAGGGGGAACGAGCGGCTATGAGCAGTTCTTC
>TRBD1|TRBV9|many|TRBJ1-1
CASSSTGDTEAFF
TGTGCCAGCAGCTCTACAGGGGACACTGAAGCTTTCTTT
>TRBD1|TRBV5-1|many|TRBJ2-3
CASSGGTGEATDTQYF
TGCGCCAGCAGCGGAGGGACAGGGGAGGCCACAGATACGCAGTATTTT
>.|TRBV25-1|.|TRBJ2-2
CASWAPGELFF
TGTGCCAGCTGGGCGCCCGGGGAGCTGTTTTTT
>TRBD2|TRBV20-1|.|TRBJ2-5
CSASKPGLAGWGETQYF
TGCAGTGCAAGTAAACCCGGACTAGCGGGTTGGGGAGAGACCCAGTACTTC
>.|TRBV4-3|few|TRBJ2-3
CASSQDQGGGSTDTQYF
TGCGCCAGCAGCCAAGATCAAGGGGGAGGTAGCACAGATACGCAGTATTTT
>.|TRBV20-1|many|TRBJ1-6
CSARRRQSIGNSPLHF
TGCAGTGCTAGGCGACGGCAGTCCATAGGCAATTCACCCCTCCACTTT
>.|TRBV10-3|few|TRBJ2-1
CAISEGDISYNEQFF
TGTGCCATCAGTGAGGGGGACATCTCCTACAATGAGCAGTTCTTC
>.|TRBV7-7|many|TRBJ1-2
CASSSTPDFPESYGYTF
TGTGCCAGCAGCTCTACCCCGGACTTTCCTGAATCCTATGGCTACACCTTC
>.|TRBV10-3|many|TRBJ1-3
CATLGDRRSGNTIYF
TGTGCCACCCTCGGGGACCGCCGCTCTGGAAACACCATATATTTT
>TRBD1|TRBV29-1|.|TRBJ2-7
CSVRTGDSYEQYF
TGCAGCGTTAGGACAGGGGACTCCTACGAGCAGTACTTC
>.|TRBV10-3|medium-sized|TRBJ1-2
CAISEQASAGYTF
TGTGCCATCAGTGAGCAGGCATCCGCTGGCTACACCTTC
>TRBD2|TRBV3-1|many|TRBJ2-7
CASSQDWRGGYEQYF
TGTGCCAGCAGCCAAGATTGGCGGGGGGGCTACGAGCAGTACTTC
>.|TRBV29-1|many|TRBJ2-2
CSVGSLVGGELFF
TGCAGCGTTGGATCCCTGGTTGGAGGGGAGCTGTTTTTT
>.|TRBV10-2|few|TRBJ2-7
CASSESLASSYEQYF
TGCGCCAGCAGTGAGTCCCTAGCGAGCTCCTACGAGCAGTACTTC
>TRBD1|TRBV7-3|many|TRBJ1-2
CASSPQTGSRYGYTF
TGTGCCAGCAGCCCCCAGACAGGGTCCAGATATGGCTACACCTTC